These 32 T cell receptor beta chains were sequenced from one sample in a study of T-cell reconstitution after alpha-beta-depleted transplantation in children. As it was prepared, the TCRbeta library received unique molecular identifiers. TCRdb reprocessed the PCR reads via MiXCR and lists one record per CDR3 protein. The profile shows some 300,000 distinct CDR3 sequences, roughly a tenth of them singletons. Sequenced material: PBMCs, taken before TCRalphabeta/CD19-depleted stem cell transplant. The source is a boy younger than two with acute myeloid leukemia, due to receive a stem cell transplant.

This chain uses TRBV28 with TRBJ1-1; 7 nucleotides agree with TRBD1. J lost 4 bases, V lost 3 bases, and 8 bases had no gene match. The CDR3 spans 15 residues. Germline V gives CDR1 MDHEN, CDR2 SYDVKM. The CDR3 sequence: CASSFSDREGTEAFF. CDR3 nucleotide sequence: TGTGCCAGCAGTTTCTCCGACAGGGAGGGCACTGAAGCTTTCTTT.

Ten or more counts support this clonotype. The chain has TRBV11-1 and TRBJ2-4; 9 bases are a match to TRBD2. This CDR3 has 15 amino acids. Germline V gene sequence: CDR1 SGHAT, CDR2 FQDESV (reference sequence). V trimming: 5 bases; J trimming: 10 bases; junction bases outside the gene matches: 12. The CDR3 loop is CASSQVSGSSKIQYF. The CDR3 region has the DNA TGTGCCAGCAGCCAAGTTAGCGGGAGCTCAAAAATTCAGTACTTC. The full variable domain, its missing parts supplied by reference TRBV11-1 and TRBJ2-4, is EAEVAQSPRYKITEKSQAVAFWCDPISGHATLYWYRQILGQGPELLVQFQDESVVDDSQLPKDRFSAERLKGVDSTLKIQPAELGDSAMYLCASSQVSGSSKIQYFGAGTRLSVL.

J is TRBJ2-2 and V is TRBV18; D remains unclear. The CDR3 has 13 amino acids. The V and J ends lost 3 bases and 6 bases respectively, with 8 bases between them. Germline assignment: CDR1 KGHSH and CDR2 LQKENI. Here the CDR3 DNA reads TGTGCCAGCTCACCGAGCATATCCGGGGAGCTGTTTTTT. It translates to CASSPSISGELFF. Variable domain in full (rest from reference TRBV18 and TRBJ2-2): NAGVMQNPRHLVRRRGQEARLRCSPMKGHSHVYWYRQLPEEGLKFMVYLQKENIIDESGMPKERFSAEFPKEGPSILRIQQVVRGDSAAYFCASSPSISGELFFGEGSRLTVL.

This clonotype has a count of ten or more. The CDR3, as DNA: TGTGCCAGCATTCACACAGATACGCAGTATTTT. It encodes CASIHTDTQYF. V gene TRBV28 combines with J gene TRBJ2-3, with D unresolved. Germline V gives CDR1 MDHEN, CDR2 SYDVKM. The CDR3 consists of 11 residues. The V and J ends lost 7 bases and 2 bases respectively, with 4 bases between them. The whole variable domain, filled in from reference TRBV28 and TRBJ2-3, reads DVKVTQSSRYLVKRTGEKVFLECVQDMDHENMFWYRQDPGLGLRLIYFSYDVKMKEKGDIPEGYSVSREKKERFSLILESASTNQTSMYLCASIHTDTQYFGPGTRLTVL.

This clonotype was seen only a few times. J is TRBJ1-5 and V is TRBV3-1; 8 bases are a match to TRBD1. In germline, CDR1 is LGHDT, CDR2 YNNKEL (reference sequence). V lost 2 bases, J lost 5 bases, and 11 bases stayed unmatched. This CDR3 spans 17 amino acids. CDR3: CASSQSIGQGVHQPQHF. DNA for the CDR3: TGTGCCAGCAGCCAATCGATAGGACAGGGTGTACATCAGCCCCAGCATTTT.

This sequence joins TRBV7-2 and TRBJ2-7, with a possible D match to TRBD2 (5 bases). Germline values: CDR1 SGHTA, CDR2 FQGNSA. Trimming took 5 bases from V and 2 from J, leaving 13 bases between them. The CDR3 contains 14 residues. The CDR3 is CASSASLETYEQYF. CDR3 sequence (DNA): TGTGCCAGCAGCGCCTCACTAGAGACCTACGAGCAGTACTTC.

This clonotype was observed many times. The chain carries TRBV5-1 and TRBJ2-7, with TRBD1 identical over 10 bases. The CDR3 runs to 14 residues. The germline gives CDR1 SGHRS, CDR2 YFSETQ. V shed 3 bases, J shed 3 bases, and the junction held 3 bases outside the gene matches. The CDR3 sequence: CASSSGQGDYEQYF. CDR3 coding DNA: TGCGCCAGCAGCTCCGGACAGGGGGACTACGAGCAGTACTTC. Variable domain in full (rest from reference TRBV5-1 and TRBJ2-7): KAGVTQTPRYLIKTRGQQVTLSCSPISGHRSVSWYQQTPGQGLQFLFEYFSETQRNKGNFPGRFSGRQFSNSRSEMNVSTLELGDSALYLCASSSGQGDYEQYFGPGTRLTVT.

This clonotype was observed at least ten times. The V and J genes are TRBV28 and TRBJ1-1, with a weak D call TRBD1 (6 bases). The germline gives CDR1 MDHEN, CDR2 SYDVKM. The V end lost 4 bases, the J end lost 5 bases, and 11 bases lay between the germline ends. The CDR3 totals 13 residues. The CDR3 region has the DNA TGTGCCAGCAGTTCCCAGGGGTGGACTGAAGCTTTCTTT. Translated, it gives CASSSQGWTEAFF.

CDR3 loop: CASSPQQDPRNTGELFF. CDR3 DNA sequence: TGTGCCAGCTCACCACAACAGGACCCACGGAACACCGGGGAGCTGTTTTTT. This chain uses TRBV18 with TRBJ2-2, with a possible D match to TRBD1 (5 bases). V gave up 1 base and J gave up 1 base, with 13 bases separating them. The length of the CDR3 is 17 residues. Germline-derived CDR1 and CDR2 are KGHSH and LQKENI. The full variable domain, with the rest looked up from reference TRBV18 and TRBJ2-2, is NAGVMQNPRHLVRRRGQEARLRCSPMKGHSHVYWYRQLPEEGLKFMVYLQKENIIDESGMPKERFSAEFPKEGPSILRIQQVVRGDSAAYFCASSPQQDPRNTGELFFGEGSRLTVL.

This clonotype was picked up a small number of times. This chain connects TRBV23-1 to TRBJ2-5; 14 positions match TRBD2. TRBV23-1 has ORF status, its function being uncertain. This CDR3 region has 17 residues. With V trimmed by 1 base and J by 3 bases, 4 bases remained unmatched. The CDR3 protein is CASSQLRTSGRKETQYF. CDR3 coding DNA: TGCGCCAGCAGTCAATTAAGGACTAGCGGGAGGAAAGAGACCCAGTACTTC.

This clonotype was recorded many times. The chain links TRBV7-9 to TRBJ2-7; 7 bases match TRBD1. The V and J ends lost 4 bases and 2 bases, in that order; junction bases with no gene match: 11. The CDR3 runs 16 residues. CDR1 and CDR2 from the germline V gene are SEHNR and FQNEAQ (reference sequence). CDR3 sequence: CASSSSYRDSPYEQYF. The CDR3 bases are TGTGCCAGCAGCTCCTCCTACCGGGACAGTCCCTACGAGCAGTACTTC. Filled out from reference TRBV7-9 and TRBJ2-7, the complete variable domain reads DTGVSQNPRHKITKRGQNVTFRCDPISEHNRLYWYRQTLGQGPEFLTYFQNEAQLEKSRLLSDRFSAERPKGSFSTLEIQRTEQGDSAMYLCASSSSYRDSPYEQYFGPGTRLTVT.

This clonotype has a count of ten or more. The chain joins TRBV3-1 to TRBJ2-5; no definite D call. The CDR3 is 12 amino acids. With 4 bases removed from V and 4 bases from J, the gap between germline ends came to 7 bases. Germline V gene lookup returns CDR1 LGHDT and CDR2 YNNKEL (reference sequence). In DNA, the CDR3 is TGTGCCAGCAGCCCGTGGAGAGAGACCCAGTACTTC. It yields the protein CASSPWRETQYF.

This clonotype was detected only a few times. One end of the junction varies from germline; a read error may be responsible. The chain is built from TRBV7-7 and TRBJ2-1; D gene ambiguous. CDR1 is SSHAT, CDR2 FNYEAQ, per germline (reference sequence). The CDR3 extends over 13 amino acids. CDR3 DNA sequence: TGTGCTAGCAGCTTAGGTAGCACCGGTGAGCAGTTCTTC. Translating gives CASSLGSTGEQFF.

This clonotype was found many times. The CDR3 sequence is CASSSRAGGDTGELFF. For the CDR3, the DNA is TGCGCCAGCAGCTCGCGAGCGGGAGGGGACACCGGGGAGCTGTTTTTT. The gene calls are TRBV5-1 and TRBJ2-2; 10 bases align to TRBD2. There are 16 residues in the CDR3. With 3 bases clipped from V and 3 bases from J, the junction kept 5 bases outside the gene matches. Germline lookup yields CDR1 SGHRS and CDR2 YFSETQ.

The sample holds many counts of this clonotype. The J gene is TRBJ1-5, the V gene TRBV27; D possibly corresponds to TRBD1 (5 bases). The germline V gene has CDR1 MNHEY and CDR2 SMNVEV (reference sequence). This CDR3 contains 14 residues. With 3 bases removed from V and 3 bases from J, the gap between germline ends came to 9 bases. CDR3: CASSFGADNQPQHF. DNA for the CDR3: TGTGCCAGCAGTTTTGGGGCGGACAATCAGCCCCAGCATTTT.

The chain uses TRBV10-3 and TRBJ2-1, with D tentatively TRBD2 (6 bases). The CDR3 extends over 16 amino acids. With 3 bases removed from V and 4 bases from J, the gap between germline ends came to 16 bases. Germline values: CDR1 ENHRY, CDR2 SYGVKD. As DNA, the CDR3 is TGTGCCATCAGTGATCCGACTAGAGGGAGGTACAATGAGCAGTTCTTC. Protein: CAISDPTRGRYNEQFF.

This clonotype was seen at least ten times. V gene TRBV5-1 combines with J gene TRBJ2-5; TRBD1 might be the D (6 bases). Germline CDR1 is SGHRS and CDR2 is YFSETQ. The CDR3 sequence is 16 residues long. The V and J ends lost 4 bases and 0 bases respectively, with 16 bases between them. Here the CDR3 reads CASSQGYTEYQETQYF. CDR3 coding DNA: TGCGCCAGCAGCCAGGGGTATACCGAGTACCAAGAGACCCAGTACTTC. Full variable domain (rest looked up from reference TRBV5-1 and TRBJ2-5): KAGVTQTPRYLIKTRGQQVTLSCSPISGHRSVSWYQQTPGQGLQFLFEYFSETQRNKGNFPGRFSGRQFSNSRSEMNVSTLELGDSALYLCASSQGYTEYQETQYFGPGTRLLVL.

The sample holds many counts of this clonotype. The rearrangement joins TRBV12-3 or TRBV12-4 to TRBJ2-7; 10 nucleotides match TRBD2. J gave up 2 bases and V 2 bases, and 12 bases lay outside the gene matches. This CDR3 region has 18 residues. The CDR3 nucleotides read TGTGCCAGCAGTTTAACCAGCGGGGGGGGAAAGGGCGCCTACGAGCAGTACTTC. Translating gives CASSLTSGGGKGAYEQYF.

This clonotype was recorded once. The chain joins TRBV9 to TRBJ2-1; D gene ambiguous. Trimming took 2 bases from V and 0 from J, leaving 9 bases between them. The CDR3 sequence is 15 residues long. Germline CDR1 reads SGDLS; CDR2 reads YYNGEE. DNA for the CDR3: TGTGCCAGCAGCGTTCTCTCTAGCTCCTACAATGAGCAGTTCTTC. This sequence encodes CASSVLSSSYNEQFF.

This clonotype was seen ten or more times. The chain has TRBV28 and TRBJ2-4; 8 nucleotides align to TRBD1. CDR1 and CDR2 from the germline V gene are MDHEN and SYDVKM. CDR3 size: 15 residues. J lost 5 bases, V lost 4 bases, and 7 bases had no gene match. Here the CDR3 DNA reads TGTGCCAGCAGTTCTTCAGGGGGCGCACAAAACATTCAGTACTTC. It codes for CASSSSGGAQNIQYF. The full variable domain, completed using reference TRBV28 and TRBJ2-4, is DVKVTQSSRYLVKRTGEKVFLECVQDMDHENMFWYRQDPGLGLRLIYFSYDVKMKEKGDIPEGYSVSREKKERFSLILESASTNQTSMYLCASSSSGGAQNIQYFGAGTRLSVL.

In its sample, this clonotype was seen many times. The rearrangement links TRBV7-9 to TRBJ1-2, with TRBD1 as a possible D gene (5 bases). The CDR3 runs 16 residues. From germline, CDR1 is SEHNR and CDR2 FQNEAQ (reference sequence). V was clipped by 2 bases and J by 3 bases, with 16 bases between them. CDR3 sequence: CASSLYLTEGHYGYTF. The CDR3 DNA reads TGTGCCAGCAGCTTATACCTTACGGAGGGGCACTATGGCTACACCTTC.

This clonotype has at least ten counts. This sequence joins TRBV12-3 or TRBV12-4 and TRBJ2-5; TRBD1 or TRBD2 may be the D gene (6 bases each). Deletions cut 5 bases from V and 1 base from J, with 20 bases between. The CDR3 runs to 17 residues. DNA of the CDR3: TGTGCCAGCAGTCTGTCGGGGGCCGACCGACTCCAAGAGACCCAGTACTTC. It specifies CASSLSGADRLQETQYF.

Ten or more counts support this clonotype. The chain recombines TRBV10-3 with TRBJ2-3, with 7 nucleotides matching TRBD2. Per germline, CDR1 ENHRY and CDR2 SYGVKD. The CDR3 consists of 14 residues. V lost 2 bases and J lost 5; bases outside the gene matches: 4. CDR3 in amino acids: CAISEELALDTQYF. CDR3 bases: TGTGCCATCAGTGAGGAACTAGCGTTAGATACGCAGTATTTT.

This clonotype was observed many times. The chain couples TRBV7-2 to TRBJ2-5, with D perhaps matching TRBD1 (5 bases). V was trimmed by 5 bases and J by 1 base, leaving 11 bases between them. From germline, CDR1 is SGHTA and CDR2 FQGNSA. The CDR3 sequence is 14 residues long. The CDR3 DNA follows: TGTGCCAGCAGCATCGACAGATTCCAAGAGACCCAGTACTTC. This codes for CASSIDRFQETQYF.

This clonotype was counted at least ten times. The chain employs TRBV5-5 and TRBJ2-5; D unclear. Trimming stripped 1 base from V and 2 bases from J, with 9 bases between. CDR1 and CDR2 (germline): SGHKS, YYEKEE (reference sequence). This CDR3 is built from 14 residues. The CDR3 DNA reads TGTGCCAGCAGCTTGAGGGCAGTACAAGAGACCCAGTACTTC. It encodes CASSLRAVQETQYF.

This clonotype was seen at least ten times. The chain is built from TRBV7-3 and TRBJ2-1; 11 nucleotides match TRBD2. The CDR3 spans 16 residues. With V trimmed by 3 bases and J by 7 bases, 8 bases remained unmatched. Germline CDR1 and CDR2: SGHTA and FQGTGA. The CDR3 region is CASSFFVAGGPNEQFF. The CDR3 DNA reads TGTGCCAGCAGCTTCTTCGTAGCGGGGGGGCCGAATGAGCAGTTCTTC.

This clonotype has ten or more counts. This chain joins TRBV9 and TRBJ2-3, with D possibly being TRBD2 (7 bases). V lost 1 base, J lost 6 bases, and 15 bases lay in between. This CDR3 region has 15 residues. Germline V gives CDR1 SGDLS, CDR2 YYNGEE. The CDR3 bases are TGTGCCAGCAGCGTACTGGCGGGGGCAATGGATACGCAGTATTTT. Its protein is CASSVLAGAMDTQYF.

This clonotype appeared many times. J is TRBJ2-3 and V is TRBV11-1, with D maybe TRBD2 (6 bases). The CDR3 sequence is 18 residues long. The germline gives CDR1 SGHAT, CDR2 FQDESV (reference sequence). Trimming left V 4 bases short and J 0 bases short, with 20 bases between. The CDR3 loop reads CASSSAGPRIASTDTQYF. Written as DNA, the CDR3 is TGTGCCAGCAGCTCCGCGGGGCCCCGGATCGCCAGCACAGATACGCAGTATTTT.

CDR3 in amino acids: CASSYGRGDRTYEQYF. The CDR3 DNA reads as TGTGCCAGCAGCTATGGCAGGGGGGACAGGACCTACGAGCAGTACTTC. The V call is TRBV5-4, the J call TRBJ2-7; TRBD1 aligns across 8 bases. Germline loops: CDR1 SGHNT, CDR2 YYREEE (reference sequence). This CDR3 contains 16 residues. V gave up 3 bases and J gave up 2 bases; unmatched junction bases: 10.

The chain joins TRBV4-1 to TRBJ2-3; 15 bases align to TRBD2. With 4 bases clipped from V and 6 bases from J, the junction kept 8 bases outside the gene matches. The CDR3 consists of 17 residues. Germline CDR1 MGHRA, CDR2 YSYEKL. CDR3 DNA sequence: TGCGCCAGCAGCCCCCCGGGACTAGCGGGGGGTTTGGATACGCAGTATTTT. It is translated as CASSPPGLAGGLDTQYF.

This clonotype was detected many times. J is TRBJ1-1 and V is TRBV12-3 or TRBV12-4, with TRBD1 matching over 8 bases. V shed 5 bases, J shed 8 bases, and the junction held 7 bases outside the gene matches. This CDR3 is 13 amino acids long. CDR3 sequence: CASSPRTGTEAFF. The CDR3, as DNA: TGTGCCAGCAGTCCAAGGACAGGGACGGAAGCTTTCTTT.

This clonotype was recorded many times. The chain joins TRBV10-2 to TRBJ2-5; maybe TRBD1 (6 bases). Trimming removed 6 bases at V and 5 bases at J, with 10 bases between. The CDR3 contains 12 residues. Germline CDR1 reads WSHSY; CDR2 reads SAAADI. CDR3 sequence (DNA): TGCGCCAGCAGGCAGGGGTCGGAGACCCAGTACTTC. This translates into CASRQGSETQYF.